This T cell receptor (beta chain) was sequenced for a study of blood T cell repertoires in COVID-19. Overall study context: The origin of the acute and convalescent COVID-19 samples was the United States, Italy and Spain. Sources were T cells, B-cell-depleted T cells, or PBMCs; the material itself was cDNA or gDNA.

The protocol was immunoSEQ multiplex PCR, while the TCRdb copy is restricted to in-frame clones and leaves out a portion. Altogether around 420,000 clones are present, approximately 85% being singletons, with the ten largest covering roughly 1.9%. Germline V CDR1 and CDR2: SGHAT, FQNNGV. J gave up 10 bases and V 3 bases, and 4 bases lay outside the gene matches. The CDR3 consists of 14 residues. Participant-given clinical history determined each cohort assignment. The source is a woman in her forties with acute COVID-19. The rearrangement joins TRBV11-2 to TRBJ1-4, with 11 bases fitting TRBD1. The sequenced sample was PBMCs or T cells enriched from blood (not recorded which). This CDR3 reads CASSLAGTGGKLFF. In DNA, the CDR3 is TGTGCCAGCAGCTTGGCAGGGACAGGGGGAAAACTGTTTTTT. Using reference TRBV11-2 and TRBJ1-4 for the parts outside the CDR3, the full variable domain is EAGVAQSPRYKIIEKRQSVAFWCNPISGHATLYWYQQILGQGPKLLIQFQNNGVVDDSQLPKDRFSAERLKGVDSTLKIQPAKLEDSAVYLCASSLAGTGGKLFFGSGTQLSVL.